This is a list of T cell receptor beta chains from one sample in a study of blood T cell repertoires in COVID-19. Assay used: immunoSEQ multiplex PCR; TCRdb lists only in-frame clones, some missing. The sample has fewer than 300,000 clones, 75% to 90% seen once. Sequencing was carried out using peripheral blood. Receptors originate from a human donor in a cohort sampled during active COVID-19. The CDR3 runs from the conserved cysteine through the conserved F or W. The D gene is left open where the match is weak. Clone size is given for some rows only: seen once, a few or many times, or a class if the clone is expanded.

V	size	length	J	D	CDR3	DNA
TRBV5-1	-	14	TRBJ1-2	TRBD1	CASNLGTGLDGYTF	TGCGCCAGCAACTTGGGGACAGGGTTGGATGGCTACACCTTC
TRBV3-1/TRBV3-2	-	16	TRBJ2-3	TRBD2	CASSFKGGGVTDTQYF	TGTGCCAGCAGCTTCAAGGGCGGGGGGGTCACAGATACGCAGTATTTT
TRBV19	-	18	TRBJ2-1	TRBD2	CASSIGIPGLAKVGEQFF	TGTGCCAGTAGTATCGGTATCCCCGGACTAGCAAAGGTAGGCGAGCAGTTCTTC
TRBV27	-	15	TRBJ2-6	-	CASKVPGSGANVLTF	TGTGCCAGCAAAGTTCCGGGCTCTGGGGCCAACGTCCTGACTTTC
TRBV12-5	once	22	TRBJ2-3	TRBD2	CASGFFSQGTYRREGSGDTQYF	TGTGCTAGTGGTTTTTTCTCCCAGGGGACCTATCGGCGGGAGGGCTCGGGAGATACGCAGTATTTT
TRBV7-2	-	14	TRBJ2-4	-	CASSLVLAKNIQYF	TGTGCCAGCAGCTTAGTGTTGGCTAAAAACATTCAGTACTTC
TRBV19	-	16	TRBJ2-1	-	CASTTLYGGPNNEQFF	TGTGCCAGTACTACACTATACGGGGGGCCGAACAATGAGCAGTTCTTC
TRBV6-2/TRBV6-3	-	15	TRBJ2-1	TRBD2	CASTPGLAGYSEQFF	TGTGCCAGCACCCCAGGGCTAGCGGGGTATAGTGAGCAGTTCTTC
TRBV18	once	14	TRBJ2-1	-	CASSDSNLNNEQFF	TGTGCCAGCTCCGACTCAAACCTCAACAATGAGCAGTTCTTC
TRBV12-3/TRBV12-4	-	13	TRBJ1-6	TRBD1	CASSFGQGQSLHF	TGTGCCAGCAGTTTCGGACAGGGTCAATCCCTCCACTTT
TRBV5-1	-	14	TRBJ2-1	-	CASSLGGKPNEQFF	TGCGCCAGCAGCTTGGGCGGGAAACCCAATGAGCAGTTCTTC
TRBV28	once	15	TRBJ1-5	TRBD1	CASSLGGQGDQPQHF	TGTGCCAGCAGTTTAGGTGGACAGGGGGATCAGCCCCAGCATTTT
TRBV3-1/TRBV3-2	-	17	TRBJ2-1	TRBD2	CASSSSGRGGSYNEQFF	TGTGCCAGCAGCTCTAGCGGGAGGGGGGGCTCCTACAATGAGCAGTTCTTC
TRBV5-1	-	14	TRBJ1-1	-	CASSWGTQNTEAFF	TGCGCCAGCAGCTGGGGGACACAGAACACTGAAGCTTTCTTT
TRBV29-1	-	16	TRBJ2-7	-	CSVGAGNRVGTYEQYF	TGCAGCGTTGGTGCGGGTAATAGGGTGGGGACCTACGAGCAGTACTTC
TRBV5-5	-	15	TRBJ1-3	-	CASSFYSGTGNTIYF	TGTGCCAGCAGCTTCTACTCCGGGACTGGAAACACCATATATTTT
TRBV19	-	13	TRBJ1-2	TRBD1	CASSVTTGDGYTF	TGTGCCAGTAGTGTTACGACAGGGGATGGCTACACCTTC
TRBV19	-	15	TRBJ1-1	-	CASSVSLRKGTEAFF	TGTGCCAGTAGTGTGTCTTTGAGGAAAGGCACTGAAGCTTTCTTT
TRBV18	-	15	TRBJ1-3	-	CASSPQQSSGNTIYF	TGTGCCAGCTCACCACAACAGAGCTCTGGAAACACCATATATTTT
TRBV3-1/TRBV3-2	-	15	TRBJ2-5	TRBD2	CASSQERKGGETQYF	TGTGCCAGCAGCCAAGAAAGGAAGGGAGGGGAGACCCAGTACTTC
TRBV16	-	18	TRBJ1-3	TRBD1	CASRPNRDRALSGNTIYF	TGTGCCAGCAGACCAAATCGGGACAGGGCCCTCTCTGGAAACACCATATATTTT
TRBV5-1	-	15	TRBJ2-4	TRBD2	CASSLGGGNKNIQYF	TGCGCCAGCAGCTTGGGCGGGGGTAACAAAAACATTCAGTACTTC